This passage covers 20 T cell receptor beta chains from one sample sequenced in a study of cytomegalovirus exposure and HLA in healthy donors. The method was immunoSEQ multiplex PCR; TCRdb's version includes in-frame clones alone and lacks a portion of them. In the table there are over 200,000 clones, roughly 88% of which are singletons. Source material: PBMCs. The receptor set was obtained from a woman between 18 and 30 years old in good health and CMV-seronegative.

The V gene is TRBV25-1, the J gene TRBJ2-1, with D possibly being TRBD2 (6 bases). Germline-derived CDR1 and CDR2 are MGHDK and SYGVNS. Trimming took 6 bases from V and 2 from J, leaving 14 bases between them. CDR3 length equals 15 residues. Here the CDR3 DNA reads TGTGCCAGCAGAGCCGGGACTTCACCCTACAATGAGCAGTTCTTC. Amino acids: CASRAGTSPYNEQFF.

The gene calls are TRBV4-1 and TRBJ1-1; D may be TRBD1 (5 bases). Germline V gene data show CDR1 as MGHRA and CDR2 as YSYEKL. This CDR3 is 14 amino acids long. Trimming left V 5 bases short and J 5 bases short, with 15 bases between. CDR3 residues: CASSTLWRGTEAFF. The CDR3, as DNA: TGCGCCAGCAGCACCCTTTGGAGGGGAACTGAAGCTTTCTTT.

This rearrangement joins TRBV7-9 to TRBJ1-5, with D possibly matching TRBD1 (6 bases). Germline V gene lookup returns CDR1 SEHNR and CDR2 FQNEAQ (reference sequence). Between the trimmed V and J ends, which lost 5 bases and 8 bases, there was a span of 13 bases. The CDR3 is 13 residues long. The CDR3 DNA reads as TGTGCCAGCAGCGCAACAGGGTTTGAGCCCCAGCATTTT. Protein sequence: CASSATGFEPQHF.

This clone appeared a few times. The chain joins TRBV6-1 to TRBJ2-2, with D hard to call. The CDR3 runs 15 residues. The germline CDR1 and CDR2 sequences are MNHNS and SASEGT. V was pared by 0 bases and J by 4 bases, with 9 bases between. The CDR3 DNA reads TGTGCCAGCAGTGAAGCGAGAGTTGGCACCGGGGAGCTGTTTTTT. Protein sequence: CASSEARVGTGELFF.

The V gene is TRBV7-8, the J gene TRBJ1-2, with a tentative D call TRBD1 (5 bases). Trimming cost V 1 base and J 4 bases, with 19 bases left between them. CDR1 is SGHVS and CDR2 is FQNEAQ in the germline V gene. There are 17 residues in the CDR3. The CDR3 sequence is CASSLGSPRGSPYGYTF. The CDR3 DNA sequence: TGTGCCAGCAGCTTAGGGTCGCCAAGGGGAAGTCCCTATGGCTACACCTTC. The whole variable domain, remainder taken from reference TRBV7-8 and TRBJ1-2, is GAGVSQSPRYKVAKRGQDVALRCDPISGHVSLFWYQQALGQGPEFLTYFQNEAQLDKSGLPSDRFFAERPEGSVSTLKIQRTQQEDSAVYLCASSLGSPRGSPYGYTFGSGTRLTVV.

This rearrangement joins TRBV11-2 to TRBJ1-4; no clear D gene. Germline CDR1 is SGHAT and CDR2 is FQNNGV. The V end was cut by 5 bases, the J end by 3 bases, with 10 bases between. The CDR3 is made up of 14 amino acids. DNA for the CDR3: TGTGCCAGCAGCCTCGGGATGGCTAATGAAAAACTGTTTTTT. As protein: CASSLGMANEKLFF.

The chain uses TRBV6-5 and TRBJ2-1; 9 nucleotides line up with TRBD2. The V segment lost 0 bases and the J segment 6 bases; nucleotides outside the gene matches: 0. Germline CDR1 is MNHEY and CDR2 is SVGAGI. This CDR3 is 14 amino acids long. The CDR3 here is CASSYSSGGNEQFF. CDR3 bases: TGTGCCAGCAGTTACTCTAGCGGGGGCAATGAGCAGTTCTTC.

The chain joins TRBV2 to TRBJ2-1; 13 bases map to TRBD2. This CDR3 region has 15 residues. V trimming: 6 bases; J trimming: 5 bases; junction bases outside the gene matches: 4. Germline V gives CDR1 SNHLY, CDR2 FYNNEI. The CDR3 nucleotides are TGTGCCAGCAGGGGACTAGCGGGGAATAACAATGAGCAGTTCTTC. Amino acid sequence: CASRGLAGNNNEQFF.

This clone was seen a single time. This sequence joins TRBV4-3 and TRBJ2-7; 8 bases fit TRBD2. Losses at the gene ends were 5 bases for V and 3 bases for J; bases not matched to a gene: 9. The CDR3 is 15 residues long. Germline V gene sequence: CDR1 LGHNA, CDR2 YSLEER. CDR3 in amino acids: CASSWGVAGNYEQYF. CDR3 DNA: TGCGCCAGCAGCTGGGGGGTAGCGGGAAACTACGAGCAGTACTTC.

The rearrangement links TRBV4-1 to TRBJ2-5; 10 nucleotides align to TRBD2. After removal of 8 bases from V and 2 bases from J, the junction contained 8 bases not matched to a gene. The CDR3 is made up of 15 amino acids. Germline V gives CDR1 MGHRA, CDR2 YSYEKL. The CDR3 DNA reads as TGCGCCAGCTCCCTTGTAGCGGGAGGTCAAGAGACCCAGTACTTC. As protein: CASSLVAGGQETQYF.

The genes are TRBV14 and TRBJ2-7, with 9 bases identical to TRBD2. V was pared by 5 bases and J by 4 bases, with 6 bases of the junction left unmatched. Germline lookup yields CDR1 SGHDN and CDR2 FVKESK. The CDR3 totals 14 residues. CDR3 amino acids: CASSVLAGRYEQYF. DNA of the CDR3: TGTGCCAGCAGCGTCCTAGCGGGAAGATACGAGCAGTACTTC.

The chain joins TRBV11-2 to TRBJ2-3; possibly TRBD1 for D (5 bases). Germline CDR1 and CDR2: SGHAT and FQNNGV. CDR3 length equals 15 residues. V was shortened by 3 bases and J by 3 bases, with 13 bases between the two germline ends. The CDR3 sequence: CASSFAGRGTDTQYF. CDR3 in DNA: TGTGCCAGCAGCTTTGCCGGAAGGGGTACAGATACGCAGTATTTT.

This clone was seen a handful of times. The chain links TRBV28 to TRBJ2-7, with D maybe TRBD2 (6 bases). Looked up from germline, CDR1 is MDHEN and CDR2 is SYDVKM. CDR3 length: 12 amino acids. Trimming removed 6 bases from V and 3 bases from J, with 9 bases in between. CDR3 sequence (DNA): TGTGCCAGCAGCCCGGAGGGCTACGAGCAGTACTTC. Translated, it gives CASSPEGYEQYF.

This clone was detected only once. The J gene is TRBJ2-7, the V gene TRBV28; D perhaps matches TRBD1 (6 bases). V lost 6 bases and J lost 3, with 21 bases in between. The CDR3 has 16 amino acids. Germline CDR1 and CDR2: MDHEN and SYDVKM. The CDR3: CASSSRRRTVYYEQYF. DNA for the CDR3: TGTGCCAGCAGCTCAAGACGCCGGACAGTATACTACGAGCAGTACTTC.

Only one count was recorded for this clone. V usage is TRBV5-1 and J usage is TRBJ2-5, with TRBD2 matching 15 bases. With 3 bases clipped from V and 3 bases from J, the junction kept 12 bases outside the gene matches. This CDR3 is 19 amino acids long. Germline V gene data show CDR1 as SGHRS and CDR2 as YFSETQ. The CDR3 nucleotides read TGCGCCAGCAGCTCCCGAGGACTAGCGGGAGGGGTAGCGGAAGAGACCCAGTACTTC. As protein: CASSSRGLAGGVAEETQYF.

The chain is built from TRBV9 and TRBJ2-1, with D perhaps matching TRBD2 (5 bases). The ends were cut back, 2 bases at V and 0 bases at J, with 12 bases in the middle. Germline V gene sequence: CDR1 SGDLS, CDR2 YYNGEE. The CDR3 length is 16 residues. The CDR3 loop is CASSVEGATSYNEQFF. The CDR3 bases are TGTGCCAGCAGCGTCGAGGGCGCTACCTCCTACAATGAGCAGTTCTTC. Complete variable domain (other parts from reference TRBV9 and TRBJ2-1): DSGVTQTPKHLITATGQRVTLRCSPRSGDLSVYWYQQSLDQGLQFLIQYYNGEERAKGNILERFSAQQFPDLHSELNLSSLELGDSALYFCASSVEGATSYNEQFFGPGTRLTVL.

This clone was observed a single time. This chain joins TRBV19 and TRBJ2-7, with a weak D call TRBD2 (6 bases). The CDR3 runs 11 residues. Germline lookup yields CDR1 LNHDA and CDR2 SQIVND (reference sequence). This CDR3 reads CSRGRPYEQYF. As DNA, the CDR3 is TGTTCCCGGGGGAGGCCCTACGAGCAGTACTTC.

In nucleotides, the CDR3 is TGCAGCGTTGAATCTCAGGGGGCAGGAGGCTACACCTTC. Translating gives CSVESQGAGGYTF. V gene TRBV29-1 combines with J gene TRBJ1-2, with 8 bases identical to TRBD1. With V trimmed by 2 bases and J by 8 bases, 7 bases remained unmatched. Germline CDR1 and CDR2: SQVTM and ANQGSEA. The CDR3 is made up of 13 amino acids.

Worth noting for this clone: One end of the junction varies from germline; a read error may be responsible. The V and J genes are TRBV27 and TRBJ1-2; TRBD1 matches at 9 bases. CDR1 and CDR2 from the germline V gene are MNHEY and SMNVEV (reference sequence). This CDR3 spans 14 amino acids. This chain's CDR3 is CASSVSTGGSGYTF. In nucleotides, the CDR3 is TGTGCCAGCAGTGTATCGACAGGGGGAAGTGGCTACACCTTC.

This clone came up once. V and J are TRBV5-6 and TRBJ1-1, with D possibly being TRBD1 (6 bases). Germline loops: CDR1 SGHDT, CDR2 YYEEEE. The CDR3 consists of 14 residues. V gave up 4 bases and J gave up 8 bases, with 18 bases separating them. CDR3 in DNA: TGTGCCAGCAGCCCCGAATGGGCAGGGGCCGAAGCTTTCTTT. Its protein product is CASSPEWAGAEAFF.